The 17 T cell receptor beta chains in this list originate from one sample, sequenced in a study of cytomegalovirus exposure and HLA in healthy donors. This PCR relied on a set of 60 Vbeta primers and 13 Jbeta primers. TCRdb keeps only in-frame clones here, not all; method: immunoSEQ multiplex PCR. This sample carries approximately 110,000 clones, 50% to 65% of them seen once, and the ten largest clones take about 3.8%. Sequenced sample: PBMCs. These receptor sequences come from a man aged 25-45 years in good health and CMV-seropositive.

This clone has only a few counts. The CDR3 nucleotides read TGTGCCAGCAGCTTGTCTCGCGGAGCCTACGAGCAGTACTTC. Translating gives CASSLSRGAYEQYF. The chain uses TRBV5-4 and TRBJ2-7; D remains unclear. The CDR3 is 14 amino acids. V was clipped by 1 base and J by 2 bases, with 10 bases between them. The germline CDR1 and CDR2 sequences are SGHNT and YYREEE (reference sequence). The full variable domain, rest sourced from reference TRBV5-4 and TRBJ2-7, is ETGVTQSPTHLIKTRGQQVTLRCSSQSGHNTVSWYQQALGQGPQFIFQYYREEENGRGNFPPRFSGLQFPNYSSELNVNALELDDSALYLCASSLSRGAYEQYFGPGTRLTVT.

The rearrangement joins TRBV6-1 to TRBJ1-1; a weak D match, TRBD1 (5 bases). This CDR3 region has 15 residues. Germline-derived CDR1 and CDR2 are MNHNS and SASEGT. Trimming cost V 5 bases and J 5 bases, with 18 bases left between them. The CDR3 DNA sequence: TGTGCCAGCAGTCCACTTTCAGGGTGGGTGACTGAAGCTTTCTTT. Translation gives CASSPLSGWVTEAFF.

This clone was seen only once. The genes are TRBV10-3 and TRBJ1-1; D is perhaps TRBD1 (5 bases). Per germline, CDR1 ENHRY and CDR2 SYGVKD. V was shortened by 3 bases and J by 6 bases, with 11 bases between the two germline ends. The CDR3 loop spans 13 amino acids. CDR3 sequence (DNA): TGTGCCATCAGTGACGGGGGGGAAGCTGAAGCTTTCTTT. This codes for CAISDGGEAEAFF.

This clone was seen a few times. CDR3 DNA sequence: TGTGCTAGTGGTTTTTCTAGCGGGGCCAACAATGAGCAGTTCTTC. This codes for CASGFSSGANNEQFF. The rearrangement uses TRBV12-5 and TRBJ2-1, with 9 bases aligning to TRBD2. CDR3 length: 15 amino acids. The trim removed 3 bases at V and 5 bases at J, leaving 5 bases unmatched. Germline assignment: CDR1 LGHNT and CDR2 FRNRAP.

The chain recombines TRBV10-3 with TRBJ1-5; D remains ambiguous. The CDR3 is 16 residues long. CDR1 is ENHRY and CDR2 is SYGVKD in the germline V gene. The V gene lost 0 bases and the J gene lost 2 bases, with 11 bases spanning the gap. The CDR3 DNA sequence: TGTGCCATCAGTGAGTCTGACTTCCGGGGCAATCAGCCCCAGCATTTT. It translates to CAISESDFRGNQPQHF.

This chain connects TRBV11-3 to TRBJ2-7; a possible D gene is TRBD2 (5 bases). Deletions cut 0 bases from V and 4 bases from J, with 10 bases between. Germline CDR1 reads SGHNT; CDR2 reads YENEEA. This CDR3 has 14 amino acids. In DNA form, the CDR3 reads TGTGCCAGCAGCTTAGATTTGGAGGCTTACGAGCAGTACTTC. Its translation: CASSLDLEAYEQYF.

The rearrangement links TRBV23-1 to TRBJ1-2, with 10 bases identical to TRBD1. TRBV23-1 is an ORF, with its function uncertain. After removal of 0 bases from V and 2 bases from J, the junction contained 3 bases not matched to a gene. The CDR3 extends over 16 amino acids. CDR3 nucleotide sequence: TGCGCCAGCAGTCAATCGGGACAGGGGAACAACTATGGCTACACCTTC. Amino acids: CASSQSGQGNNYGYTF.

The chain joins TRBV6-5 to TRBJ2-5, with TRBD1 matching 8 bases. The J call may be in error: the DNA end matches TRBJ2-7 better. The CDR3 is made up of 15 amino acids. Germline CDR1 MNHEY, CDR2 SVGAGI. In nucleotides, the CDR3 is TGTGCCAGCAGTTACCGGCCAGGGGGCGCTTACGAGCAGTACTTC. As protein: CASSYRPGGAYEQYF.

The CDR3 here is CASGGGSQDGGYTF. CDR3 DNA sequence: TGCGCCAGCGGCGGGGGGTCGCAGGATGGTGGCTACACCTTC. The chain is built from TRBV5-1 and TRBJ1-2; tentative D call: TRBD1 (5 bases). V was cut by 7 bases and J by 7 bases, with 20 bases left in between. CDR1 is SGHRS and CDR2 is YFSETQ in the germline V gene. CDR3 length: 14 residues.

The V and J genes are TRBV4-1 and TRBJ1-2; tentatively, D is TRBD1 (5 bases). From germline, CDR1 is MGHRA and CDR2 YSYEKL. V was clipped by 0 bases and J by 3 bases, with 8 bases between them. The CDR3 is made up of 14 amino acids. CDR3 in amino acids: CASSQEGRHYGYTF. The CDR3 DNA reads as TGCGCCAGCAGCCAAGAGGGGCGGCACTATGGCTACACCTTC.

V is TRBV7-6 and J is TRBJ2-7, with TRBD2 matching 12 bases. Germline lookup yields CDR1 SGHVS and CDR2 FNYEAQ. The CDR3 is 16 residues long. Trimming took 2 bases from V and 3 from J; bases not matched to a gene: 5. The CDR3 here is CASSLNELAGGYEQYF. In nucleotides, the CDR3 is TGTGCCAGCAGCTTAAACGAACTAGCGGGGGGCTACGAGCAGTACTTC.

The chain carries TRBV5-1 and TRBJ1-2, with D unresolved. The CDR3 length is 13 residues. The V gene lost 0 bases and the J gene lost 7 bases, with 10 bases spanning the gap. Germline V gene data show CDR1 as SGHRS and CDR2 as YFSETQ. The CDR3 here is CASSLVADLGYTF. The CDR3 DNA follows: TGCGCCAGCAGCTTGGTGGCAGATCTTGGCTACACCTTC.

V gene TRBV4-1 combines with J gene TRBJ2-7; D possibly corresponds to TRBD2 (5 bases). The CDR3 contains 16 residues. CDR1 and CDR2 (germline): MGHRA, YSYEKL. The V end lost 5 bases, the J end lost 0 bases, and 17 bases lay between the germline ends. The CDR3: CASSDPTRDSSYEQYF. The CDR3 DNA sequence: TGCGCCAGCAGCGACCCTACTAGAGATAGCTCCTACGAGCAGTACTTC.

The J gene is TRBJ2-1, the V gene TRBV7-9; 8 bases agree with TRBD2. The ends lost 5 bases at V and 3 bases at J; junction bases unmatched: 12. The CDR3 length is 17 residues. CDR1 is SEHNR and CDR2 is FQNEAQ in the germline V gene (reference sequence). The DNA of the CDR3 is TGTGCCAGCAGCACCCTGCCGGGGGGGGGTTACTACAATGAGCAGTTCTTC. Translating gives CASSTLPGGGYYNEQFF. Complete variable domain (other parts from reference TRBV7-9 and TRBJ2-1): DTGVSQNPRHKITKRGQNVTFRCDPISEHNRLYWYRQTLGQGPEFLTYFQNEAQLEKSRLLSDRFSAERPKGSFSTLEIQRTEQGDSAMYLCASSTLPGGGYYNEQFFGPGTRLTVL.

The chain is built from TRBV9 and TRBJ2-3; 12 bases are a match to TRBD2. Germline V gene sequence: CDR1 SGDLS, CDR2 YYNGEE. Trimming took 5 bases from V and 0 from J; bases not matched to a gene: 1. This CDR3 region has 15 residues. The CDR3 loop reads CASSTSGGSTDTQYF. DNA for the CDR3: TGTGCCAGCAGTACTAGCGGGGGGAGCACAGATACGCAGTATTTT.

The chain links TRBV5-4 to TRBJ2-5; tentatively, D is TRBD2 (5 bases). Germline CDR1 reads SGHNT; CDR2 reads YYREEE (reference sequence). The V end lost 0 bases, the J end lost 0 bases, and 6 bases lay between the germline ends. The CDR3 extends over 14 amino acids. This chain's CDR3 is CASSLAGYQETQYF. Here the CDR3 DNA reads TGTGCCAGCAGCTTGGCGGGGTACCAAGAGACCCAGTACTTC.

V usage is TRBV11-2 and J usage is TRBJ2-4; D is perhaps TRBD1 (7 bases). Looked up from germline, CDR1 is SGHAT and CDR2 is FQNNGV. This CDR3 has 14 amino acids. Trimming left V 6 bases short and J 0 bases short, with 9 bases between. The DNA of the CDR3 is TGTGCCAGCAGGGAGGGGGCAGCCAAAAACATTCAGTACTTC. The encoded protein is CASREGAAKNIQYF.